This record covers a single T cell receptor beta chain. This entry is derived from a study of blood T cell repertoires in COVID-19. Study-level information: Acute-phase and convalescent COVID-19 samples originated in the United States, Italy and Spain.

The CDR3 spans 15 residues. CDR1 and CDR2 (germline): PRHDT, FYEKMQ (reference sequence). V lost 5 bases, J lost 1 base, and 14 bases lay in between. Method: immunoSEQ multiplex PCR; TCRdb's copy keeps in-frame clones and lacks some. The data show roughly 150,000 clones, more than 90% seen once. V gene TRBV13 combines with J gene TRBJ1-1, with a weak D call TRBD1 (6 bases). The clonotype comes from a man in his 60s with active or convalescent COVID-19. Sequences were obtained from peripheral blood. The CDR3 nucleotides read TGTGCCAGCAGCACTCCCGGGACATCGAACACTGAAGCTTTCTTT. As protein: CASSTPGTSNTEAFF.